Sequencing of this T cell receptor (beta chain) was carried out in a study of blood T cell repertoires in COVID-19. Study at large: T cells, B-cell-depleted T cells, or PBMCs supplied cDNA or gDNA.

With V trimmed by 3 bases and J by 2 bases, 3 bases remained unmatched. Germline loops: CDR1 KGHSH, CDR2 LQKENI. The CDR3 has 15 amino acids. The table came from immunoSEQ multiplex PCR; TCRdb's copy has only in-frame clones and leaves some out. The sample has 270,000 or so clones, under 90% seen once. The specimen sequenced was peripheral blood. The TCR comes from a woman in her 30s with COVID-19, enrolled during active disease. V and J are TRBV18 and TRBJ1-5, with 8 nucleotides matching TRBD1. CDR3 DNA sequence: TGTGCCAGCTCACCTGACAGGGGCCGCAATCAGCCCCAGCATTTT. As protein: CASSPDRGRNQPQHF.